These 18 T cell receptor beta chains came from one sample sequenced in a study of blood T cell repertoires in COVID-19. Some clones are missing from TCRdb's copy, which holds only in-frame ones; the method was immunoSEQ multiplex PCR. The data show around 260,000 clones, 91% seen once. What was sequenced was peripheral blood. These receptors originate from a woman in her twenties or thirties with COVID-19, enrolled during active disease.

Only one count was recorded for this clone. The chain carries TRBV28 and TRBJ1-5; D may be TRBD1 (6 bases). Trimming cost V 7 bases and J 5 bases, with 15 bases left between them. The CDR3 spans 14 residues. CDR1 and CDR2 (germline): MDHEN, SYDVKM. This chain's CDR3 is CASIQRGLDQPQHF. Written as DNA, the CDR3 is TGTGCCAGCATCCAGAGGGGGTTGGATCAGCCCCAGCATTTT.

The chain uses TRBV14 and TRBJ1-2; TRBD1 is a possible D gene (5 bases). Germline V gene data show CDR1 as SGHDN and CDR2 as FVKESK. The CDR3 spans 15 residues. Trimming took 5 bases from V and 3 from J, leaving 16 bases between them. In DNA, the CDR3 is TGTGCCAGCAGCGCCCGCCAACAGGTAGACTATGGCTACACCTTC. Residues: CASSARQQVDYGYTF.

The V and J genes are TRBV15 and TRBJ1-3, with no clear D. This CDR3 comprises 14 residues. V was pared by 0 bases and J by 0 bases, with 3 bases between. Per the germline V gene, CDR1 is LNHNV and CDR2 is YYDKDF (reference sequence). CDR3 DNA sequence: TGTGCCACCAGCAGAGACCTCTCTGGAAACACCATATATTTT. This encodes CATSRDLSGNTIYF.

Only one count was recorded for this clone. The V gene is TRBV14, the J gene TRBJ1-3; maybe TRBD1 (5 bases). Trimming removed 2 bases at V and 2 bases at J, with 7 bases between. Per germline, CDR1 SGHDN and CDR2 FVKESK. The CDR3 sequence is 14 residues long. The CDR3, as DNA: TGTGCCAGCAGCCAACTAGGGGCTGGAAACACCATATATTTT. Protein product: CASSQLGAGNTIYF.

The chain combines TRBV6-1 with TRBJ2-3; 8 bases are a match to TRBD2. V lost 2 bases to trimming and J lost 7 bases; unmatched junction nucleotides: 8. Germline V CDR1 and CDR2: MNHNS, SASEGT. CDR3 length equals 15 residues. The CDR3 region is CASSESLAGSYTQYF. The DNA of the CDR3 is TGTGCCAGCAGTGAATCTCTAGCGGGCTCCTATACGCAGTATTTT.

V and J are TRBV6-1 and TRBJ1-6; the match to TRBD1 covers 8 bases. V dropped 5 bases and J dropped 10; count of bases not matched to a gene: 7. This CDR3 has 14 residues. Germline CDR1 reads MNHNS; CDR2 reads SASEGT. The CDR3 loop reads CASSLDRVGSPLHF. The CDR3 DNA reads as TGTGCCAGCAGTTTGGACAGGGTAGGGTCACCCCTCCACTTT.

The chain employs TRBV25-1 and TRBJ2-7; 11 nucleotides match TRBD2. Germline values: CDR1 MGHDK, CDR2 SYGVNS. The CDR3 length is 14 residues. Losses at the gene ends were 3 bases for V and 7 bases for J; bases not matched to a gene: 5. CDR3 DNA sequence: TGTGCCAGCAGTGATCCTAGCGGGAGGTGGGAGCAGTACTTC. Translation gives CASSDPSGRWEQYF.

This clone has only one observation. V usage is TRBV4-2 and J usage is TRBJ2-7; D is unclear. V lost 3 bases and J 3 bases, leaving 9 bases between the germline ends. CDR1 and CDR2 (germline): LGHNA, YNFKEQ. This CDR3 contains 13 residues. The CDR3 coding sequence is TGTGCCAGCAGCCAGAGGCAAAGCTACGAGCAGTACTTC. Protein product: CASSQRQSYEQYF.

The CDR3, as DNA: TGTGCCAGCAGTTTAGGGACAGGGCCCAATCAGCCCCAGCATTTT. It translates to CASSLGTGPNQPQHF. The chain recombines TRBV27 with TRBJ1-5, with 9 bases lining up with TRBD1. Germline V gives CDR1 MNHEY, CDR2 SMNVEV (reference sequence). Trimming cost V 2 bases and J 3 bases; bases outside gene matches: 2. The CDR3 has 15 amino acids.

The CDR3 sequence: CASSYGRTLYEQYF. In DNA form, the CDR3 reads TGTGCCAGCAGTTACGGGAGGACCCTCTACGAGCAGTACTTC. The rearrangement uses TRBV27 and TRBJ2-7, with TRBD2 identical over 7 bases. V shed 4 bases and J 3 bases; nucleotides not matched to a gene: 6. This CDR3 region has 14 residues. Germline CDR1 MNHEY, CDR2 SMNVEV (reference sequence).

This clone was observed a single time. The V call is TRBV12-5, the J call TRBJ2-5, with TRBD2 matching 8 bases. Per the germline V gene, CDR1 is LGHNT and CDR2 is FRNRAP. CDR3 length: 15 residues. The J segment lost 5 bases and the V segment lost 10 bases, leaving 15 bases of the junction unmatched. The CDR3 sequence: CATQPGLVSGETQYF. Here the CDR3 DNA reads TGTGCTACACAACCGGGACTAGTATCCGGTGAGACCCAGTACTTC.

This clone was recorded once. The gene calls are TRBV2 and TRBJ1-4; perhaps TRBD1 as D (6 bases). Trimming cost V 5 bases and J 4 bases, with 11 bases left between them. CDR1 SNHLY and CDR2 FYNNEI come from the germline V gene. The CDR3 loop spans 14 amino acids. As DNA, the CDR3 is TGTGCCAGCAGTATAACAGGGCTTAATGAAAAACTGTTTTTT. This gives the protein CASSITGLNEKLFF.

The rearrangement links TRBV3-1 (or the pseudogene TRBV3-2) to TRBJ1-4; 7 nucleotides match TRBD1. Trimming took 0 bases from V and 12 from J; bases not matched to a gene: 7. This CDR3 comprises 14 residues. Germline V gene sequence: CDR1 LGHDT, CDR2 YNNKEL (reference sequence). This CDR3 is CASSQDWTGTELFF. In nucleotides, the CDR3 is TGTGCCAGCAGCCAAGATTGGACGGGGACAGAACTGTTTTTT.

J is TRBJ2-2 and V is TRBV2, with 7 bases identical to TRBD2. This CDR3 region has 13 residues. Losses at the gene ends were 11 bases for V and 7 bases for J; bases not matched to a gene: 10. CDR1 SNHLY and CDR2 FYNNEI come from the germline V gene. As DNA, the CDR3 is TGTGCCTTGCTACGGGGGGTAGGCGGGGAGCTGTTTTTT. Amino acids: CALLRGVGGELFF. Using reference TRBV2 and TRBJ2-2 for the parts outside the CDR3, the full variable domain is EPEVTQTPSHQVTQMGQEVILRCVPISNHLYFYWYRQILGQKVEFLVSFYNNEISEKSEIFDDQFSVERPDGSNFTLKIRSTKLEDSAMYFCALLRGVGGELFFGEGSRLTVL.

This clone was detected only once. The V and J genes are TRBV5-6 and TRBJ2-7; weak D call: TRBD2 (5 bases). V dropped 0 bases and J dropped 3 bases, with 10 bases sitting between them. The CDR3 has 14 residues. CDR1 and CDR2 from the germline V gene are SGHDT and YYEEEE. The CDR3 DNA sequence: TGTGCCAGCAGCTTGGGAACTAGGGTCTACGAGCAGTACTTC. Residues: CASSLGTRVYEQYF.

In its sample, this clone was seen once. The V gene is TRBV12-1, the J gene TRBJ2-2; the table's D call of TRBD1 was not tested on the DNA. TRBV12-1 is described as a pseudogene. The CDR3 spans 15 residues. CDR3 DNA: TGTGCCAGCAGCCGAGGGGGCTTGGGCACCGGGGAGCTGTTTTTT. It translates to CASSRGGLGTGELFF.

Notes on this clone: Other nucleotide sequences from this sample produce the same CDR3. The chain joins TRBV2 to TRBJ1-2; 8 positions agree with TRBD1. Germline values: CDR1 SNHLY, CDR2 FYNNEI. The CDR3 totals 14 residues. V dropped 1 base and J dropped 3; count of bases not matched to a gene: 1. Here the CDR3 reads CASSEGQGYYGYTF. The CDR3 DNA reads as TGTGCCAGCAGTGAAGGACAGGGGTACTATGGCTACACCTTC.

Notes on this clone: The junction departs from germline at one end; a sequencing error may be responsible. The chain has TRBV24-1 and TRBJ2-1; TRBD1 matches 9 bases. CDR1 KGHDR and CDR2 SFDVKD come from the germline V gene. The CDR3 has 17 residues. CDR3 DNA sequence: TGTGCCACCAGTTATTTAACACGACAGGGGGGGGACAATGAGCAGTTCTTC. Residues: CATSYLTRQGGDNEQFF.